One and the same sample provided the 16 T cell receptor beta chains below, sequenced in a study of molecular identifiers for immune sequencing clone quantification. MiXCR, applied by TCRdb to the PCR reads, yields one record per CDR3 protein. The sample contains 85,000 to 90,000 distinct CDR3 sequences, roughly 19% of which appear only once. Sequencing used naive CD8+ T cells from blood, with Jurkat cell RNA spiked in. Subset here: FACS-sorted CD8+CD4-CCR7+CD45RA+ naive T cells. These TCRs come from a human donor in good health. Some libraries in this study had Jurkat cell RNA spiked in.

There are many counts of this clonotype. Germline is not matched at one junction end, which may reflect a read error. The chain links TRBV7-7 to TRBJ2-7, with 8 bases fitting TRBD2. This CDR3 is 15 amino acids long. CDR1 and CDR2 (germline): SSHAT, FNYEAQ (reference sequence). The CDR3 loop reads CASSRGPGLGAEQYF. The CDR3 DNA is TGCGCTAGCAGCCGAGGACCGGGACTAGGTGCCGAGCAGTACTTC.

The chain couples TRBV27 to TRBJ2-7, with 10 bases identical to TRBD1. V shed 2 bases, J shed 3 bases, and the junction held 4 bases outside the gene matches. Per germline, CDR1 MNHEY and CDR2 SMNVEV (reference sequence). CDR3 length: 15 residues. This CDR3 reads CASSLGGQGVYEQYF. CDR3 in DNA: TGTGCCAGCAGTTTAGGAGGACAGGGGGTCTACGAGCAGTACTTC.

About this clonotype itself: One base away lies a much larger clone, so this may be a sequencing read error. J is TRBJ2-2 and V is TRBV7-6; D is ambiguous. The CDR3 spans 12 residues. Deletions cut 11 bases from V and 5 bases from J, with 12 bases between. Looked up from germline, CDR1 is SGHVS and CDR2 is FNYEAQ. The CDR3 bases are TGTGCCGGTCGGACCACTACCGGGGAGCTGTTTTTT. This translates into CAGRTTTGELFF.

The chain couples TRBV28 to TRBJ2-1; D possibly corresponds to TRBD1 (6 bases). The CDR3 is made up of 16 amino acids. V was clipped by 4 bases and J by 5 bases, with 18 bases between them. Germline CDR1 is MDHEN and CDR2 is SYDVKM. CDR3 nucleotides: TGTGCCAGCAGTTCTCGGACAGTTTTGGAGGACAATGAGCAGTTCTTC. Translation gives CASSSRTVLEDNEQFF.

This clonotype has at least ten counts. The chain is built from TRBV29-1 and TRBJ2-7; D is uncertain. The CDR3 is 12 amino acids. Germline V gives CDR1 SQVTM, CDR2 ANQGSEA. Trimming removed 4 bases at V and 0 bases at J, with 7 bases between. Here the CDR3 DNA reads TGCAGCGTTGTAGGTCTCTCCTACGAGCAGTACTTC. Its translation is CSVVGLSYEQYF.

This clonotype was observed at least ten times. The chain links TRBV4-1 to TRBJ2-3; 12 bases agree with TRBD2. The germline gives CDR1 MGHRA, CDR2 YSYEKL. With 1 base clipped from V and 4 bases from J, the junction kept 6 bases outside the gene matches. This CDR3 comprises 17 residues. The CDR3 region has the DNA TGCGCCAGCAGCCAAGTTCTAGCGGGAGGGGTCGCAGATACGCAGTATTTT. It encodes CASSQVLAGGVADTQYF.

V and J are TRBV12-3 or TRBV12-4 and TRBJ2-7; 10 positions match TRBD2. V was clipped by 6 bases and J by 2 bases; unmatched bases: 7. This CDR3 comprises 15 residues. CDR3 sequence: CASRPGTSVAYEQYF. CDR3 coding DNA: TGTGCCAGCAGACCCGGGACTAGCGTGGCCTACGAGCAGTACTTC.

This clonotype was recorded at least ten times. This chain links TRBV30 with TRBJ1-1; perhaps TRBD1 as D (5 bases). Trimming removed 0 bases from V and 8 bases from J, with 13 bases in between. The CDR3 totals 13 residues. Germline V gives CDR1 GTSNPN, CDR2 SVGIG (reference sequence). CDR3 in amino acids: CAWSVGGSSEAFF. The CDR3 DNA follows: TGTGCCTGGAGTGTCGGGGGATCCTCCGAAGCTTTCTTT.

This clonotype was seen repeatedly, ten times or more. The chain employs TRBV7-2 and TRBJ2-7; D gene unclear. In germline, CDR1 is SGHTA, CDR2 FQGNSA. The CDR3 contains 17 residues. Trimming cost V 5 bases and J 1 base, with 21 bases left between them. The CDR3 region is CASSLIHDGLGSYEQYF. Here the CDR3 DNA reads TGTGCCAGCAGCCTGATCCACGACGGTTTAGGATCCTACGAGCAGTACTTC. Complete variable domain (other parts from reference TRBV7-2 and TRBJ2-7): GAGVSQSPSNKVTEKGKDVELRCDPISGHTALYWYRQSLGQGLEFLIYFQGNSAPDKSGLPSDRFSAERTGGSVSTLTIQRTQQEDSAVYLCASSLIHDGLGSYEQYFGPGTRLTVT.

The chain employs TRBV12-3 or TRBV12-4 and TRBJ2-2, with 16 bases that match TRBD2. The CDR3 spans 17 residues. V shed 6 bases and J 7 bases; nucleotides not matched to a gene: 8. The CDR3 bases are TGTGCCAGCAGCCCCACCGGGACTAGCGGGGGGGGCGGGGAGCTGTTTTTT. It is translated as CASSPTGTSGGGGELFF.

This clonotype was counted ten times or more. The rearrangement joins TRBV30 to TRBJ1-4, with D maybe TRBD1 (5 bases). V lost 3 bases to trimming and J lost 5 bases, with 13 bases between them. CDR1 is GTSNPN and CDR2 is SVGIG in the germline V gene (reference sequence). The CDR3 extends over 14 amino acids. CDR3 protein: CAWSRESRNEKLFF. Here the CDR3 DNA reads TGTGCCTGGAGCAGGGAGTCGAGGAATGAAAAACTGTTTTTT. The variable domain in full, with the rest retrieved from reference TRBV30 and TRBJ1-4, is SQTIHQWPATLVQPVGSPLSLECTVEGTSNPNLYWYRQAAGRGLQLLFYSVGIGQISSEVPQNLSASRPQDRQFILSSKKLLLSDSGFYLCAWSRESRNEKLFFGSGTQLSVL.

This clonotype showed up just a few times. A much larger clone differs from this one at a single base, so this may be a read error. The chain employs TRBV20-1 and TRBJ2-7; D remains unclear. This CDR3 has 13 amino acids. V was cut by 4 bases and J by 2 bases, with 12 bases left in between. CDR1 and CDR2 from the germline V gene are DFQATT and SNEGSKA (reference sequence). CDR3 nucleotides: TGCAGTGCTACTTCAACTGATACCTACGAGCAGTACTTC. Translating it yields CSATSTDTYEQYF.

This clonotype has at least ten counts. J is TRBJ2-4 and V is TRBV20-1; TRBD2 might be the D (6 bases). The CDR3 contains 14 residues. The germline V gene encodes CDR1 DFQATT and CDR2 SNEGSKA (reference sequence). Trimming pared 0 bases from V and 6 bases from J, leaving 12 bases between. The CDR3 is CSARDSWEANIQYF. In nucleotides, the CDR3 is TGCAGTGCTAGAGATTCCTGGGAGGCAAACATTCAGTACTTC.

This clonotype was recorded many times. The V gene is TRBV2, the J gene TRBJ2-2, with D uncertain. V was clipped by 3 bases and J by 6 bases, with 5 bases between them. The CDR3 contains 12 residues. Looked up from germline, CDR1 is SNHLY and CDR2 is FYNNEI. The CDR3 loop is CASSEWAGELFF. DNA for the CDR3: TGTGCCAGCAGTGAGTGGGCCGGGGAGCTGTTTTTT.

Many counts were recorded for this clonotype. V is TRBV7-6 and J is TRBJ1-1; D is ambiguous. The CDR3 length is 16 residues. Trimming stripped 1 base from V and 0 bases from J, with 12 bases between. Germline V gene lookup returns CDR1 SGHVS and CDR2 FNYEAQ. CDR3 protein: CASSLGAVELNTEAFF. The CDR3 DNA reads as TGTGCCAGCAGCTTAGGCGCAGTCGAACTGAACACTGAAGCTTTCTTT.

At least ten counts were recorded for this clonotype. The chain recombines TRBV7-9 with TRBJ2-1; a weak D match, TRBD2 (5 bases). The germline V and J ends were trimmed by 5 bases and 8 bases, with 13 bases remaining between them. The CDR3 runs to 13 residues. Germline loops: CDR1 SEHNR, CDR2 FQNEAQ (reference sequence). In DNA, the CDR3 is TGTGCCAGCAGCCCAAGCGGTTTCGATGAGCAGTTCTTC. It codes for CASSPSGFDEQFF.